This T cell receptor (beta chain) was observed in a study of memory CD4+ T cells and cytomegalovirus serostatus. Study-level information: This sample comes from healthy Belgian adults, 9 CMV seropositive, around 26 seronegative. Regarding the study as a whole: Suggested: most of the CMV-linked TCR signature lies in CD4+ memory cells.

Single viable CD3+CD4+CD8-CD45RO+ cells were sorted as the memory CD4+ T cells. Serum IgG to CMV pp150, pp28, p38 and p52 defined serostatus. The assay was immunoSEQ multiplex PCR, and TCRdb's table has in-frame clones only and misses some. This sample has 45,000 to 60,000 clones, with around four fifths found just once. A remark on this clone: Its target is not known.

The CDR3 sequence is 16 residues long. Trimming stripped 4 bases from V and 4 bases from J, with 16 bases between. The germline V gene has CDR1 SGHTA and CDR2 FQGTGA. This sequence joins TRBV7-3 and TRBJ2-2; TRBD1 might be the D (6 bases). This clonotype was sampled from an adult in good health and CMV-seropositive. The sequenced sample was memory CD4+ T cells from blood. This CDR3 reads CASSSLNRDGTGELFF. In DNA, the CDR3 is TGTGCCAGCAGCTCCCTGAACAGGGATGGCACCGGGGAGCTGTTTTTT.